This T cell receptor (beta chain) was found in a study of OX40 agonist ivuxolimab in advanced cancers. Study-level information: The patients received agonistic anti-OX40 (CD134) antibody ivuxolimab.

At baseline, cycle 4 day 1, and cycle 7 day 1, blood was sampled. Study conclusions and caveats: The specificity for antigen of the expanded peripheral T cells was not determined. At doses 0.1 to 3.0 mg/kg, CD4+ and CD8+ clones expanded.

Note on this clone: What it binds is unknown.

With 0 bases clipped from V and 5 bases from J, the junction kept 10 bases outside the gene matches. The CDR3 has 17 residues. The germline CDR1 and CDR2 sequences are SGHDN and FVKESK. Method: immunoSEQ multiplex PCR; TCRdb's copy keeps in-frame clones and lacks some. The sample has around 21,000 clones, about 83% seen once. V and J are TRBV14 and TRBJ2-1, with 7 nucleotides matching TRBD2. This TCR was recovered from an adult with an advanced solid tumor such as melanoma, head and neck, liver or kidney cancer. The material was CD4+ or CD8+ T cells sorted from blood, obtained in a trial of the OX40 agonist ivuxolimab. The DNA for the CDR3 is TGTGCCAGCAGCCAAGATTACAGCGGGGCTTATAACAATGAGCAGTTCTTC. This translates into CASSQDYSGAYNNEQFF.